The clone carrying this T cell receptor beta chain was detected a few times. Its target is not known. These data originate in a study of T-cell reconstitution after alpha-beta-depleted transplantation in children. Unique molecular identifiers were incorporated during preparation of the TCRbeta library. TCRdb redid the calling of the PCR reads with MiXCR, one entry per CDR3 protein. The sample shows under 450,000 distinct CDR3 sequences, roughly 17% of them seen only once. Trimming cost V 10 bases and J 0 bases, with 17 bases left between them. Germline V gives CDR1 LGHDT, CDR2 YNNKEL (reference sequence). CDR3 length equals 15 residues. Findings of the study overall: Approximately two months post-transplant, alpha-beta T cells reportedly originated from several hundred expanded graft clones.

The source is a boy younger than two who had a stem cell transplant for Wiskott-Aldrich syndrome, so the T cells may come from the graft donor. The sample here was PBMCs, mostly from graft donor cells, taken 360 days after TCRalphabeta/CD19-depleted stem cell transplant. V usage is TRBV3-1 and J usage is TRBJ2-3; possible D gene TRBD2, 7 bases. The CDR3 sequence is CATCARGPSTDTQYF. Here the CDR3 DNA reads TGTGCCACCTGCGCGCGGGGGCCTAGCACAGATACGCAGTATTTT.